This passage covers 14 T cell receptor beta chains from one sample sequenced in a study of blood T cell repertoires in COVID-19. Data came from immunoSEQ multiplex PCR; TCRdb stores just in-frame clones and leaves some out. The table records roughly 140,000 clones, 80% to 85% of them present only once. The sample was peripheral blood. These receptor sequences come from a human donor in a cohort sampled during active COVID-19.

This chain uses TRBV10-3 with TRBJ2-4; 10 positions agree with TRBD1. Looked up from germline, CDR1 is ENHRY and CDR2 is SYGVKD. J gave up 8 bases and V 6 bases, and 7 bases lay outside the gene matches. CDR3 size: 14 residues. The CDR3 nucleotides are TGTGCCATCAGGTCTGGGACAGGGGAGGACATTCAGTACTTC. Translation gives CAIRSGTGEDIQYF.

V gene TRBV6-5 combines with J gene TRBJ2-7, with TRBD1 matching over 7 bases. Germline values: CDR1 MNHEY, CDR2 SVGAGI. V gave up 6 bases and J gave up 5 bases; unmatched junction bases: 7. This CDR3 is built from 13 residues. The chain's CDR3 is CASRTTGKNEQYF. The CDR3 nucleotides are TGTGCCAGCAGGACGACAGGGAAAAACGAGCAGTACTTC.

The rearrangement links TRBV28 to TRBJ2-7; D remains ambiguous. V shed 6 bases and J shed 0 bases, with 9 bases lying between them. The CDR3 is made up of 13 amino acids. CDR1 and CDR2 from the germline V gene are MDHEN and SYDVKM. Here the CDR3 DNA reads TGTGCCAGCAGAACACCTAGCTCCTACGAGCAGTACTTC. Protein: CASRTPSSYEQYF.

J is TRBJ1-2 and V is TRBV18, with no clear D. V was trimmed by 0 bases and J by 8 bases, leaving 7 bases between them. CDR3 length equals 12 residues. Germline V CDR1 and CDR2: KGHSH, LQKENI. CDR3 nucleotide sequence: TGTGCCAGCTCACCACCGACAAAAGGCTACACCTTC. Translating it yields CASSPPTKGYTF.

The rearrangement links TRBV27 to TRBJ2-3; 11 bases agree with TRBD2. CDR3 length: 17 amino acids. In germline, CDR1 is MNHEY, CDR2 SMNVEV (reference sequence). V trimming: 5 bases; J trimming: 5 bases; junction bases outside the gene matches: 12. CDR3 residues: CASSPRLAGIRGDTQYF. CDR3 coding DNA: TGTGCCAGCAGTCCCCGACTAGCGGGGATCCGGGGAGATACGCAGTATTTT.

The J gene is TRBJ1-3, the V gene TRBV4-1, with TRBD1 matching 12 bases. The CDR3 is 16 residues long. V was pared by 2 bases and J by 7 bases, with 6 bases of the junction left unmatched. Germline V gene data show CDR1 as MGHRA and CDR2 as YSYEKL. CDR3 nucleotides: TGCGCCAGCAGCCAACTGGGACAGGGGGCGTGGAACACCATATATTTT. This encodes CASSQLGQGAWNTIYF.

V usage is TRBV5-4 and J usage is TRBJ2-1; D call uncertain. The length of the CDR3 is 13 residues. V was trimmed by 1 base and J by 4 bases, leaving 6 bases between them. Germline CDR1 reads SGHNT; CDR2 reads YYREEE (reference sequence). The CDR3 region has the DNA TGTGCCAGCAGCTTGCTTCCTTACAATGAGCAGTTCTTC. Its protein product is CASSLLPYNEQFF.

This chain uses TRBV10-3 with TRBJ2-7; D is perhaps TRBD2 (6 bases). CDR3 length: 13 residues. CDR1 ENHRY and CDR2 SYGVKD come from the germline V gene. V was trimmed by 10 bases and J by 3 bases, leaving 16 bases between them. The CDR3 DNA sequence: TGTGCCACCCGGGGAGGAGAGGACTACGAGCAGTACTTC. Translation: CATRGGEDYEQYF.

The genes are TRBV4-3 and TRBJ1-1; tentative D call: TRBD1 (6 bases). Germline V gives CDR1 LGHNA, CDR2 YSLEER. The CDR3 sequence is 16 residues long. Trimming left V 3 bases short and J 5 bases short, with 19 bases between. CDR3 sequence (DNA): TGCGCCAGCAGCCATGGGGGGGCAGGGCCTGGTACTGAAGCTTTCTTT. Amino acids: CASSHGGAGPGTEAFF.

The chain has TRBV4-3 and TRBJ1-5, with 10 nucleotides matching TRBD1. The V gene's germline CDR1 is LGHNA and CDR2 YSLEER. V was pared by 4 bases and J by 4 bases, with 7 bases of the junction left unmatched. The CDR3 spans 16 residues. CDR3 amino acids: CASSPSWGQGNQPQHF. In nucleotides, the CDR3 is TGCGCCAGCAGCCCATCCTGGGGACAGGGGAATCAGCCCCAGCATTTT.

The V call is TRBV30, the J call TRBJ2-1, with TRBD2 matching over 11 bases. Germline values: CDR1 GTSNPN, CDR2 SVGIG (reference sequence). This CDR3 has 15 amino acids. J was trimmed by 4 bases and V by 2 bases; bases with no gene match: 4. CDR3 amino acids: CAWSLTSGVYNEQFF. In DNA form, the CDR3 reads TGTGCCTGGAGTTTGACTAGCGGGGTTTACAATGAGCAGTTCTTC. The variable domain in full, with the rest retrieved from reference TRBV30 and TRBJ2-1, is SQTIHQWPATLVQPVGSPLSLECTVEGTSNPNLYWYRQAAGRGLQLLFYSVGIGQISSEVPQNLSASRPQDRQFILSSKKLLLSDSGFYLCAWSLTSGVYNEQFFGPGTRLTVL.

CDR3 nucleotide sequence: TGTGCCAGCAGACTCTACGGGACAGGGGATAATCAGCCCCAGCATTTT. Its translation: CASRLYGTGDNQPQHF. The chain couples TRBV5-6 to TRBJ1-5; 10 bases fit TRBD1. This CDR3 is 16 amino acids long. After removal of 5 bases from V and 4 bases from J, the junction contained 9 bases not matched to a gene. The V gene's germline CDR1 is SGHDT and CDR2 YYEEEE.

The chain employs TRBV3-1 (or the pseudogene TRBV3-2) and TRBJ2-5; D is perhaps TRBD2 (5 bases). The V and J ends lost 1 base and 5 bases respectively, with 17 bases between them. The CDR3 length is 16 residues. Germline V gene sequence: CDR1 LGHDT, CDR2 YNNKEL (reference sequence). CDR3 sequence (DNA): TGTGCCAGCAGCCAAGTATCGCGTTCTACGGGGGAGACCCAGTACTTC. The encoded protein is CASSQVSRSTGETQYF.

The chain carries TRBV5-1 and TRBJ2-5, with D tentatively TRBD1 (7 bases). The CDR3 sequence is 14 residues long. The germline CDR1 and CDR2 sequences are SGHRS and YFSETQ. Between the trimmed V and J ends, which lost 5 bases and 3 bases, there was a span of 14 bases. The chain's CDR3 is CASRGGQLEETQYF. The DNA for the CDR3 is TGCGCCAGCAGGGGGGGACAGCTGGAAGAGACCCAGTACTTC.